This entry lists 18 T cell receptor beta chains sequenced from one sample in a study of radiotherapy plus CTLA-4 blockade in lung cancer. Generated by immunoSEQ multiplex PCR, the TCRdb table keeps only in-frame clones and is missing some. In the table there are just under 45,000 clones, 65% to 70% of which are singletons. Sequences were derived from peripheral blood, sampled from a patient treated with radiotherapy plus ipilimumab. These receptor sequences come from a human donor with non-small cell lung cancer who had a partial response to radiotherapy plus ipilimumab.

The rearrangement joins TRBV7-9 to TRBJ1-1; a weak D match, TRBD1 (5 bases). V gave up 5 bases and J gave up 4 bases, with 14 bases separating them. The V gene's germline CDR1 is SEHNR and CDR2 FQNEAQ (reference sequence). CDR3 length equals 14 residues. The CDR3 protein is CASSPVGRGTEAFF. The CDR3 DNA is TGTGCCAGCAGCCCAGTAGGGAGGGGCACTGAAGCTTTCTTT.

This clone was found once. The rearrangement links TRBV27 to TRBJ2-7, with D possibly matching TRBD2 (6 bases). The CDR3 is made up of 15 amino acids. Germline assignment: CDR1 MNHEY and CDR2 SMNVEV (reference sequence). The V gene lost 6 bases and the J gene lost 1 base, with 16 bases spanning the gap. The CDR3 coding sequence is TGTGCCAGCAGCCACGGGGACTTCCGATCCTACGAGCAGTACTTC. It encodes CASSHGDFRSYEQYF.

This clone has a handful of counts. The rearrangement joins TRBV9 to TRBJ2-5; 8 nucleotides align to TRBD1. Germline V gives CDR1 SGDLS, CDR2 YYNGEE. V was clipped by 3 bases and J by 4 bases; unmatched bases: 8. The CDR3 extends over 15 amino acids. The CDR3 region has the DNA TGTGCCAGCAGCGCCACGACAGGGGATGGAGAGACCCAGTACTTC. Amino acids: CASSATTGDGETQYF.

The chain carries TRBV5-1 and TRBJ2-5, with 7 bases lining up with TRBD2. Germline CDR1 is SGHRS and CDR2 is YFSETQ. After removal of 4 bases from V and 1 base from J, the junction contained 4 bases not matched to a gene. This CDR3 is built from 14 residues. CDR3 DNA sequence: TGCGCCAGCAGCCCCGGGACTACCCAAGAGACCCAGTACTTC. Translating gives CASSPGTTQETQYF.

The CDR3: CASSLMTSEQFF. The CDR3 region has the DNA TGCGCCAGCAGCCTCATGACTAGTGAGCAGTTCTTC. The chain recombines TRBV4-1 with TRBJ2-1; D might be TRBD2 (6 bases). Per germline, CDR1 MGHRA and CDR2 YSYEKL. CDR3 size: 12 residues. Between the trimmed V and J ends, which lost 4 bases and 9 bases, there was a span of 10 bases.

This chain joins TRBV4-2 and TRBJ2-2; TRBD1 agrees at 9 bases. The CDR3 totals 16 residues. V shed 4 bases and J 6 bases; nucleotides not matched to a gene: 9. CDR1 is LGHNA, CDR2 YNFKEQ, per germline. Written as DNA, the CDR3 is TGTGCCAGCAGCCCCGCGGACAGGGGAGGCGCCGGGGAGCTGTTTTTT. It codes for CASSPADRGGAGELFF.

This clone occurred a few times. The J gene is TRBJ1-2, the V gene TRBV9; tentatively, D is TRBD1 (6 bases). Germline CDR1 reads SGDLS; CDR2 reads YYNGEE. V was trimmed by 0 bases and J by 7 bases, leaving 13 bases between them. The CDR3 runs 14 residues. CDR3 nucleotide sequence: TGTGCCAGCAGCGTAGCTGGGCAGGGGAGTGGCTACACCTTC. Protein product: CASSVAGQGSGYTF.

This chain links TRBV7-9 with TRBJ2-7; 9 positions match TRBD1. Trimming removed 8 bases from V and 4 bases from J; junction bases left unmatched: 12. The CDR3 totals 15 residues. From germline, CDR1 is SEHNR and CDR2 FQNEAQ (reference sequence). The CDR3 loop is CASLGEQGASYEQYF. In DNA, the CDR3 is TGTGCCAGCTTGGGTGAACAGGGGGCTTCTTACGAGCAGTACTTC.

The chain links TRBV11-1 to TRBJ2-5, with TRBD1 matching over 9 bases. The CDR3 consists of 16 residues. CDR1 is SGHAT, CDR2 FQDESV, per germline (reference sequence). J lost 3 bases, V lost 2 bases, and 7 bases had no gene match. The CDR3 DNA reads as TGTGCCAGCAGCTTACTCCAGGGACAGGGAAAAGAGACCCAGTACTTC. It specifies CASSLLQGQGKETQYF. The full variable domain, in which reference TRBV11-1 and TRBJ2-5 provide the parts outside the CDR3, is EAEVAQSPRYKITEKSQAVAFWCDPISGHATLYWYRQILGQGPELLVQFQDESVVDDSQLPKDRFSAERLKGVDSTLKIQPAELGDSAMYLCASSLLQGQGKETQYFGPGTRLLVL.

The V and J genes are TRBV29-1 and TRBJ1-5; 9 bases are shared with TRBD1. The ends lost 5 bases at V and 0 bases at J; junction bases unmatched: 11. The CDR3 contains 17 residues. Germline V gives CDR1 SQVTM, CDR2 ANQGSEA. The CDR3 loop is CSVLQGAPPHSNQPQHF. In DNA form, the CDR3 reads TGCAGCGTTCTACAGGGGGCCCCCCCCCATAGCAATCAGCCCCAGCATTTT.

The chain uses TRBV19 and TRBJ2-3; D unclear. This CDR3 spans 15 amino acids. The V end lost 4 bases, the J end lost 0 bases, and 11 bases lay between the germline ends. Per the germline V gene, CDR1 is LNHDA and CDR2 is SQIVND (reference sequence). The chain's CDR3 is CASSTFPLSTDTQYF. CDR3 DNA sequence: TGTGCCAGTAGTACCTTCCCCTTAAGCACAGATACGCAGTATTTT. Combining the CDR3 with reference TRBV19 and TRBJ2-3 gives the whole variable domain DGGITQSPKYLFRKEGQNVTLSCEQNLNHDAMYWYRQDPGQGLRLIYYSQIVNDFQKGDIAEGYSVSREKKESFPLTVTSAQKNPTAFYLCASSTFPLSTDTQYFGPGTRLTVL.

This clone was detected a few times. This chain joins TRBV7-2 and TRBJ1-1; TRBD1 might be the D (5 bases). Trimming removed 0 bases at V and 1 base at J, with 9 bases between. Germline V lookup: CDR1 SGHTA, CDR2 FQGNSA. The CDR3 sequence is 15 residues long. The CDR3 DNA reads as TGTGCCAGCAGCTTAGCAGCCAGGGCGAACACTGAAGCTTTCTTT. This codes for CASSLAARANTEAFF.

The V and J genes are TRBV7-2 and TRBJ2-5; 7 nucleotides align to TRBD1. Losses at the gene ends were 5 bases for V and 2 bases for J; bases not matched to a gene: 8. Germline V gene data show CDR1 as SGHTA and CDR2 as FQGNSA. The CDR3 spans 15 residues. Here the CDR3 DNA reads TGTGCCAGCAGCCCCCTGGGGACAGCTCAAGAGACCCAGTACTTC. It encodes CASSPLGTAQETQYF.

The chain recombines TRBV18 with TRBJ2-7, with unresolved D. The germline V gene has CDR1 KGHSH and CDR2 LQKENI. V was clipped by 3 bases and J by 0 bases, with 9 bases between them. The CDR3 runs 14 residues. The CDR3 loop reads CASSPQRSSYEQYF. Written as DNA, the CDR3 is TGTGCCAGCTCACCGCAGAGGAGCTCCTACGAGCAGTACTTC.

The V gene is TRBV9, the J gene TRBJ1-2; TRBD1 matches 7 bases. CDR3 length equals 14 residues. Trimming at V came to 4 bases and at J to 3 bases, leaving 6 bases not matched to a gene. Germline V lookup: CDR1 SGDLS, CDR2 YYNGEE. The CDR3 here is CASSFDTGDYGYTF. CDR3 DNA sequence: TGTGCCAGCAGCTTTGATACAGGGGACTATGGCTACACCTTC. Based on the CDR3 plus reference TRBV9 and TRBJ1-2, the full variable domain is DSGVTQTPKHLITATGQRVTLRCSPRSGDLSVYWYQQSLDQGLQFLIQYYNGEERAKGNILERFSAQQFPDLHSELNLSSLELGDSALYFCASSFDTGDYGYTFGSGTRLTVV.

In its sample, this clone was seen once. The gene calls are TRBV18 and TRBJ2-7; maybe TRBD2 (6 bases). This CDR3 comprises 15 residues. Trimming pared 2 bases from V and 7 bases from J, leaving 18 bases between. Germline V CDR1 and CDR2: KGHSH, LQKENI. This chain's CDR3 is CASSPERGGKGEQYF. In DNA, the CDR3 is TGTGCCAGCTCACCAGAGAGGGGAGGAAAGGGTGAGCAGTACTTC.

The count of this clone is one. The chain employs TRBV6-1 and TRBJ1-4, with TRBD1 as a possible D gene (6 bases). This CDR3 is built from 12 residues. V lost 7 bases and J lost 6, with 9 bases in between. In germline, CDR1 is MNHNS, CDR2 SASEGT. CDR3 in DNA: TGTGCCAGCAACGGGGGGCATGAAAAACTGTTTTTT. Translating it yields CASNGGHEKLFF.

Here the CDR3 reads CASSEGEGTGSYEQYF. The CDR3 DNA reads as TGTGCCAGCAGTGAAGGGGAGGGGACAGGGTCCTACGAGCAGTACTTC. The chain combines TRBV6-1 with TRBJ2-7; 9 bases line up with TRBD1. This CDR3 contains 16 residues. J gave up 1 base and V 1 base, and 5 bases lay outside the gene matches. CDR1 is MNHNS and CDR2 is SASEGT in the germline V gene.